The TCR beta chain under discussion was sequenced for a study of T cells in localized non-small cell lung cancer. General study results and limits: The study found T cell clonality highest in uninvolved adjacent lung, above tumor. Only one tumor region went through sequencing, so heterogeneity may still be there. A median of approximately 60 of the top 100 tumor clones appeared in adjacent lung, which was paired and uninvolved.

Method: immunoSEQ multiplex PCR; TCRdb's copy keeps in-frame clones and lacks some. This table has tens of thousands of clones, 86% appearing once. Germline V CDR1 and CDR2: ENHRY, SYGVKD. This CDR3 has 15 amino acids. The junction had 6 bases not matched to a gene; V was cut back by 3 bases and J by 7 bases. In regard to this clone: The target antigen is unknown.

The chain is built from TRBV10-3 and TRBJ2-1, with TRBD1 matching over 10 bases. The sequences come from peripheral blood, collected before any cancer treatment. This receptor was taken from a male donor older than 55 with stage III squamous cell lung carcinoma. The CDR3 loop reads CAISDQDRGGNEQFF. CDR3 DNA sequence: TGTGCCATCAGTGACCAGGACAGGGGGGGGAATGAGCAGTTCTTC.